This paragraph covers one T cell receptor beta chain sequence. The data were taken from a study of blood T cells in healthy people across ages. With a J-beta primer mix and a sample-barcoded 5' primer, a second PCR ran about 7 to 11 cycles. TCRdb reanalysed the 5' RACE reads using MiXCR and keeps one entry per CDR3 protein. The profile shows more than 650,000 distinct CDR3 sequences, around 24% of them singletons. Drawing of peripheral blood yielded 8.5 to 10 milliliters from each donor. Germline loops: CDR1 GTSNPN, CDR2 SVGIG (reference sequence). CDR3 length: 12 residues. The V and J ends lost 2 bases and 2 bases respectively, with 6 bases between them. These records were also assigned to another study, of T cells of mothers and their children.

This receptor was obtained from a boy between 5 and 17 years old in good health. The sample comprised blood. The chain employs TRBV30 and TRBJ1-1; D ambiguous. CDR3: CAWSRSNTEAFF. CDR3 bases: TGTGCCTGGAGTCGGAGCAACACTGAAGCTTTCTTT.